The rows below give T cell receptor beta chains drawn from one sample of a study of blood T cells in healthy people across ages. TCRdb reprocessed the 5' RACE reads with MiXCR, giving one entry per CDR3 protein. The data contain hundreds of thousands of distinct CDR3 sequences, 35% to 50% of them singletons. Specimen: blood. These receptors were obtained from an elderly man in good health. The CDR3 runs from the conserved cysteine through the conserved F or W. A D gene is named only where the DNA matches it firmly. Clone size is not always given. Where it is, it says once, few, many or a class for expanded clones.

v_gene	len	j_gene	abundance	d_gene	CDR3aa	CDR3nt
TRBV7-2	15	TRBJ2-6	.	.	CASSLYVSGANVLTF	TGTGCCAGCAGCTTATATGTCTCTGGGGCCAACGTCCTGACTTTC
TRBV12-3/TRBV12-4	16	TRBJ1-4	.	TRBD1	CASSSGQGLANEKLFF	TGTGCCAGCAGCTCGGGACAGGGGTTGGCTAATGAAAAACTGTTTTTT
TRBV9	14	TRBJ2-4	.	.	CASSVATGSEIQYF	TGTGCCAGCAGCGTAGCTACCGGGTCTGAGATTCAGTACTTC
TRBV28	15	TRBJ2-7	.	.	CASSLVDRLSYEQYF	TGTGCCAGCAGTTTAGTCGACAGACTCTCCTACGAGCAGTACTTC
TRBV18	12	TRBJ2-7	many	.	CASSPESYEQYF	TGTGCCAGCTCACCGGAGTCCTACGAGCAGTACTTC
TRBV6-6	17	TRBJ2-3	.	TRBD2	CASSYDPSGRGADTQYF	TGTGCCAGCAGTTACGACCCCAGCGGGAGAGGTGCAGATACGCAGTATTTT
TRBV12-3/TRBV12-4	15	TRBJ2-5	few	.	CASTLTNGGHWAQYF	TGTGCCAGCACACTCACAAACGGGGGTCACTGGGCCCAGTACTTC
TRBV20-1	15	TRBJ1-3	few	TRBD1	CSARPAGGSGNTIYF	TGCAGTGCTAGACCAGCAGGGGGCTCTGGAAACACCATATATTTT
TRBV7-2	14	TRBJ2-5	many	.	CASSPRWGPETQYF	TGTGCCAGCAGCCCGCGGTGGGGCCCGGAGACCCAGTACTTC
TRBV27	15	TRBJ2-3	.	.	CASSNLGHRTDTQYF	TGTGCCAGCAGTAACCTGGGACACCGCACAGATACGCAGTATTTT
TRBV4-2	17	TRBJ2-5	.	TRBD2	CASSQDPPSGREETQYF	TGTGCCAGCAGCCAAGATCCGCCTAGCGGGAGGGAAGAGACCCAGTACTTC
TRBV5-1	16	TRBJ2-1	.	TRBD1	CASEFTGTGINNEQFF	TGCGCCAGCGAATTCACCGGGACAGGGATTAACAATGAGCAGTTCTTC
TRBV20-1	15	TRBJ2-3	few	TRBD2	CSAGGLAGEADTQYF	TGCAGTGCTGGGGGACTAGCGGGAGAGGCGGATACGCAGTATTTT
TRBV7-2	14	TRBJ1-6	.	.	CASSLARRNSPLHF	TGTGCCAGCAGCTTAGCGAGGCGGAATTCACCCCTCCACTTT
TRBV2	14	TRBJ2-1	many	TRBD2	CASKTSGMGNEQFF	TGTGCCAGCAAGACTAGCGGGATGGGGAATGAGCAGTTCTTC
TRBV25-1	12	TRBJ2-5	.	.	CASAYSQETQYF	TGTGCCAGTGCGTACAGTCAAGAGACCCAGTACTTC
TRBV5-1	15	TRBJ2-5	many	TRBD1	CASSLEGQGQETQYF	TGCGCCAGCAGCTTGGAGGGACAGGGACAAGAGACCCAGTACTTC
TRBV14	16	TRBJ1-1	.	TRBD1	CASSPRTGGGNTEAFF	TGTGCCAGCAGCCCTCGGACAGGGGGAGGGAACACTGAAGCTTTCTTT
TRBV19	15	TRBJ2-7	.	.	CASSVSTRGQEAQYF	TGTGCCAGTAGTGTCTCCACAAGGGGCCAAGAGGCCCAGTACTTC
TRBV10-1	15	TRBJ2-3	.	.	CASSESGAFTDTQYF	TGCGCCAGCAGTGAGTCTGGGGCGTTCACAGATACGCAGTATTTT
TRBV7-8	16	TRBJ2-5	.	TRBD1	CASSLVPDRSQETQYF	TGTGCCAGCAGCTTAGTACCGGACAGGTCTCAAGAGACCCAGTACTTC
TRBV20-1	15	TRBJ2-3	.	.	CSAKVAKVSTDTQYF	TGCAGTGCTAAGGTAGCAAAAGTTAGCACAGATACGCAGTATTTT
TRBV18	14	TRBJ2-7	.	TRBD1	CASSTTGEPREQYF	TGTGCCAGCTCAACGACAGGGGAGCCAAGGGAGCAGTACTTC
TRBV20-1	19	TRBJ2-1	.	TRBD2	CSAREWKTQTSGHHNEQFF	TGCAGTGCTAGAGAATGGAAGACCCAGACTAGCGGGCACCACAATGAGCAGTTCTTC
TRBV10-3	14	TRBJ2-3	.	.	CAITLAPDTDTQYF	TGTGCCATCACCCTAGCGCCTGACACAGATACGCAGTATTTT
TRBV29-1	13	TRBJ2-7	.	.	CSVEGGDSYEQYF	TGCAGCGTTGAAGGGGGCGACTCCTACGAGCAGTACTTC
TRBV6-6	16	TRBJ2-5	many	.	CASSELLASGPETQYF	TGTGCCAGCAGCGAGCTACTAGCTTCTGGCCCAGAGACCCAGTACTTC
TRBV6-2/TRBV6-3	13	TRBJ1-1	many	.	CASSYGGNTEAFF	TGTGCCAGCAGTTATGGAGGGAACACTGAAGCTTTCTTT
TRBV24-1	15	TRBJ2-7	.	.	CATSDFGGNPYEQYF	TGTGCCACCAGTGACTTCGGGGGAAACCCCTACGAGCAGTACTTC
TRBV10-3	14	TRBJ2-1	many	.	CAILSGSTYNEQFF	TGTGCCATCCTCAGCGGGTCCACCTACAATGAGCAGTTCTTC
TRBV7-2	13	TRBJ2-7	few	TRBD1	CASSPGQALEQYF	TGTGCCAGCAGCCCGGGACAGGCTCTCGAGCAGTACTTC
TRBV12-3/TRBV12-4	15	TRBJ2-5	many	TRBD2	CASSASTGGEETQYF	TGTGCCAGCAGTGCCTCGACGGGAGGTGAAGAGACCCAGTACTTC
TRBV29-1	13	TRBJ2-2	once	.	CSVLSSRTGELFF	TGCAGCGTTCTTAGCAGCCGCACCGGGGAGCTGTTTTTT
TRBV6-4	16	TRBJ2-1	many	TRBD2	CASSDWTSGKSGEQFF	TGTGCCAGCAGTGACTGGACTAGCGGCAAGAGTGGTGAGCAGTTCTTC
TRBV5-1	16	TRBJ2-2	few	TRBD1	CASSRSGTGNTGELFF	TGCGCCAGCAGCCGATCCGGGACAGGGAACACCGGGGAGCTGTTTTTT
TRBV7-2	15	TRBJ2-5	.	.	CASSGRGPSDETQYF	TGTGCCAGCAGCGGAAGGGGACCAAGTGACGAGACCCAGTACTTC
TRBV27	15	TRBJ1-4	few	.	CASRPRMGGREKLFF	TGTGCCAGCAGACCGAGGATGGGGGGCCGGGAAAAACTGTTTTTT
TRBV12-3/TRBV12-4	15	TRBJ2-2	.	.	CASRSAWGAGGELFF	TGTGCCAGCCGCTCGGCCTGGGGGGCCGGCGGGGAGCTGTTTTTT
TRBV6-5	16	TRBJ2-7	few	.	CASSYSGSGALIEQYF	TGTGCCAGCAGTTACTCTGGATCGGGAGCTCTCATCGAGCAGTACTTC
TRBV12-3/TRBV12-4	15	TRBJ1-1	.	TRBD1	CASRVQGAGVTEAFF	TGTGCCAGCAGAGTACAGGGGGCGGGGGTCACTGAAGCTTTCTTT
TRBV7-2	16	TRBJ2-4	many	.	CASGPDSVLAKNIQYF	TGTGCCAGCGGGCCAGACAGTGTTTTAGCCAAAAACATTCAGTACTTC
TRBV4-1	15	TRBJ2-3	.	.	CASSPLPRSTDTQYF	TGCGCCAGCAGTCCGCTACCCCGGAGCACAGATACGCAGTATTTT
TRBV29-1	13	TRBJ2-7	.	TRBD1	CGAMGQGTYEQYF	TGCGGCGCCATGGGACAGGGGACCTACGAGCAGTACTTC
TRBV29-1	15	TRBJ2-1	.	TRBD2	CSLRWVAGGNNEQFF	TGCAGCCTCCGCTGGGTAGCGGGAGGTAACAATGAGCAGTTCTTC
TRBV28	14	TRBJ2-7	once	TRBD1	CASTTGGNNYEQYF	TGTGCCAGCACTACAGGGGGGAATAACTACGAGCAGTACTTC
TRBV7-2	15	TRBJ1-1	few	.	CASSLGPGWNTEAFF	TGTGCCAGCAGCTTAGGTCCGGGATGGAACACTGAAGCTTTCTTT
TRBV2	15	TRBJ2-5	few	TRBD1	CASSAMTGGQGAQYF	TGTGCCAGCAGTGCTATGACAGGGGGCCAGGGGGCCCAGTACTTC
TRBV29-1	12	TRBJ2-1	many	.	CSVGQGDSEQFF	TGCAGCGTTGGGCAGGGCGATAGTGAGCAGTTCTTC